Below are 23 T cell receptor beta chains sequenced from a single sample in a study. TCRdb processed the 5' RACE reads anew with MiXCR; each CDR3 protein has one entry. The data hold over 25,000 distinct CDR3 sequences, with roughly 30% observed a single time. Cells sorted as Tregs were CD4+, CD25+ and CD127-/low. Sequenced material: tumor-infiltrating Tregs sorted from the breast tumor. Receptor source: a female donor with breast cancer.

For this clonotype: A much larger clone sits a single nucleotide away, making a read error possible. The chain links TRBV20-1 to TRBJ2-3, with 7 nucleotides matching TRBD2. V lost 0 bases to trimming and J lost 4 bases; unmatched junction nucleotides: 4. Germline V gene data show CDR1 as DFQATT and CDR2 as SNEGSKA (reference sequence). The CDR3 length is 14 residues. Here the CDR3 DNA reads TGCAGTGCTAGAGAGACTAGCATGGCAGATACGCAGTATTTT. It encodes CSARETSMADTQYF.

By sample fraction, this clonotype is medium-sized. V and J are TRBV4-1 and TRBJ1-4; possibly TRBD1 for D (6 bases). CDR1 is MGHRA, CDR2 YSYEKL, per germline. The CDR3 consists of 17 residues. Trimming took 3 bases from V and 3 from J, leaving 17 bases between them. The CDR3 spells CASSQGGPKTANEKLFF. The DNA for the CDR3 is TGCGCCAGCAGCCAGGGGGGGCCCAAAACAGCTAATGAAAAACTGTTTTTT.

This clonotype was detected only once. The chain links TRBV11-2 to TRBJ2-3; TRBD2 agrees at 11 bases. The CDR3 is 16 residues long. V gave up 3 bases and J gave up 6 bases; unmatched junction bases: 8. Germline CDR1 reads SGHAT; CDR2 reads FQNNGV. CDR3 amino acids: CASSFRTSGQTDTQYF. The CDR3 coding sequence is TGTGCCAGCAGCTTTCGGACTAGCGGGCAAACCGATACGCAGTATTTT.

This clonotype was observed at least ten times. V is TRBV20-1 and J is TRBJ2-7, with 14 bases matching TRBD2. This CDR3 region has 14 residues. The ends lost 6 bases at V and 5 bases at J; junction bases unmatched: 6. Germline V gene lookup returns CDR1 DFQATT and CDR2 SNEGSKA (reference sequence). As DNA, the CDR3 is TGCAGTGCGGGGGGGACTAGCGGGAGCCACGAGCAGTACTTC. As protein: CSAGGTSGSHEQYF.

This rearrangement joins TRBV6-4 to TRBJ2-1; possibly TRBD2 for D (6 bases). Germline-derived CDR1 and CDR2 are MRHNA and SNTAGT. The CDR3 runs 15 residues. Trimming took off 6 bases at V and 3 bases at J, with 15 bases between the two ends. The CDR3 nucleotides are TGTGCCAGCAGCGATACTAACGGGAGCTACAATGAGCAGTTCTTC. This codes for CASSDTNGSYNEQFF.

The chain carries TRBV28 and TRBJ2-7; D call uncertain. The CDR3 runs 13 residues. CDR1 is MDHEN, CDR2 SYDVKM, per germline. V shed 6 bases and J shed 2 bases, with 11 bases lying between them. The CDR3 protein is CASRPHGTYEQYF. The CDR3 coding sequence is TGTGCCAGCAGACCCCACGGAACCTACGAGCAGTACTTC. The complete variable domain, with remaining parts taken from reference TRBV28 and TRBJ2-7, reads DVKVTQSSRYLVKRTGEKVFLECVQDMDHENMFWYRQDPGLGLRLIYFSYDVKMKEKGDIPEGYSVSREKKERFSLILESASTNQTSMYLCASRPHGTYEQYFGPGTRLTVT.

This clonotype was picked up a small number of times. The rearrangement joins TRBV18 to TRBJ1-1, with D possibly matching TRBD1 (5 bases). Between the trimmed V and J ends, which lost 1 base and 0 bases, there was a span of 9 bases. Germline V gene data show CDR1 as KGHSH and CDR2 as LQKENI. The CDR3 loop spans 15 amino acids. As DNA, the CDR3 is TGTGCCAGCTCACCACAGACAGCAATGAACACTGAAGCTTTCTTT. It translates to CASSPQTAMNTEAFF.

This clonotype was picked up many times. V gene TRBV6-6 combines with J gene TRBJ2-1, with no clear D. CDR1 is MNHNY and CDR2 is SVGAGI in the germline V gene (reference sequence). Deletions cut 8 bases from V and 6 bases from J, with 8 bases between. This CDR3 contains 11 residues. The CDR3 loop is CASLLGNEQFF. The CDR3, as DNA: TGTGCCAGCCTTTTGGGCAATGAGCAGTTCTTC.

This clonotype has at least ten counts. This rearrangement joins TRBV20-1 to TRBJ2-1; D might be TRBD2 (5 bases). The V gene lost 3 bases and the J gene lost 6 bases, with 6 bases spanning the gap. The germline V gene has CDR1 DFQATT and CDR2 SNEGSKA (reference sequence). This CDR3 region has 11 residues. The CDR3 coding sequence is TGCAGTGCTAGTGGACTCAATGAGCAGTTCTTC. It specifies CSASGLNEQFF.

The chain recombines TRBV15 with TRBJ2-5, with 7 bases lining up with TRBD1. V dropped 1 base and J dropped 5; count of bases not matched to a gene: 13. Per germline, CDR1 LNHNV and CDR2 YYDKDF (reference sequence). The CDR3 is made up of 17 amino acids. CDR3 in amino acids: CATSRVLPGTASETQYF. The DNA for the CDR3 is TGTGCCACCAGCAGAGTTCTACCCGGGACAGCTTCGGAGACCCAGTACTTC.

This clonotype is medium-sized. The CDR3 nucleotides are TGTGCCAGCAGCTCTTCTCTGGGGCTTGAGCAGTTCTTC. Its translation is CASSSSLGLEQFF. The chain carries TRBV7-3 and TRBJ2-1, with a weak D call TRBD1 (5 bases). The V end was cut by 4 bases, the J end by 9 bases, with 13 bases between. The germline CDR1 and CDR2 sequences are SGHTA and FQGTGA. CDR3 length: 13 residues. The full variable domain, rest sourced from reference TRBV7-3 and TRBJ2-1, is GAGVSQTPSNKVTEKGKYVELRCDPISGHTALYWYRQSLGQGPEFLIYFQGTGAADDSGLPNDRFFAVRPEGSVSTLKIQRTERGDSAVYLCASSSSLGLEQFFGPGTRLTVL.

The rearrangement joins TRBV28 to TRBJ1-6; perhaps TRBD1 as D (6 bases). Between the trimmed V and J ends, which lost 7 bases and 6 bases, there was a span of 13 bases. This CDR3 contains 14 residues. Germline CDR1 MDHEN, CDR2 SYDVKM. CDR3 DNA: TGTGCCAGCACCCCGACAGGAAGTAATTCACCCCTCCACTTT. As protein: CASTPTGSNSPLHF.

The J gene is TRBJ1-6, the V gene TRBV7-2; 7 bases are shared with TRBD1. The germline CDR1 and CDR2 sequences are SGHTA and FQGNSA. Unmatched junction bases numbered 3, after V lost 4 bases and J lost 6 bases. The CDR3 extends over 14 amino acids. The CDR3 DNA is TGTGCCAGCAGCTCGGGACAGCCTAATTCACCCCTCCACTTT. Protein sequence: CASSSGQPNSPLHF. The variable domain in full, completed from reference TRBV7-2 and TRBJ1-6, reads GAGVSQSPSNKVTEKGKDVELRCDPISGHTALYWYRQSLGQGLEFLIYFQGNSAPDKSGLPSDRFSAERTGGSVSTLTIQRTQQEDSAVYLCASSSGQPNSPLHFGNGTRLTVT.

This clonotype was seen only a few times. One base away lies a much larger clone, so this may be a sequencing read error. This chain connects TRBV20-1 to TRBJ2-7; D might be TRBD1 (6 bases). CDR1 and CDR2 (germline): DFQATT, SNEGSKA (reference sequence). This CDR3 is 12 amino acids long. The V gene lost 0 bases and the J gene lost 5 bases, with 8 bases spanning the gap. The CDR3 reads CSAREGAHEQYF. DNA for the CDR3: TGCAGTGCTAGAGAGGGGGCCCACGAGCAGTACTTC.

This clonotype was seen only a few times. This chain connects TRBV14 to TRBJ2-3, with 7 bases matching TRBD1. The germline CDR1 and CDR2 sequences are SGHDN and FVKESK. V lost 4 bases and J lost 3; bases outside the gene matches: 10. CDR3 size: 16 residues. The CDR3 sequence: CASSLRVTGITDTQYF. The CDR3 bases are TGTGCCAGCAGCCTCCGAGTGACAGGGATAACAGATACGCAGTATTTT.

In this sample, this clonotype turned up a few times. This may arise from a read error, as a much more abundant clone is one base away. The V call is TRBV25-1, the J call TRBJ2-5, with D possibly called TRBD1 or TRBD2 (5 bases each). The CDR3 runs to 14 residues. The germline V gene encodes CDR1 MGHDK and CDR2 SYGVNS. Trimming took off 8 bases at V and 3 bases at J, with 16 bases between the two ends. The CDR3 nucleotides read TGTGCCAGCTCACGGGGCAGGATAGAAGAGACCCAGTACTTC. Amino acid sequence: CASSRGRIEETQYF. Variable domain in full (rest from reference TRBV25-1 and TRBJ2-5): EADIYQTPRYLVIGTGKKITLECSQTMGHDKMYWYQQDPGMELHLIHYSYGVNSTEKGDLSSESTVSRIRTEHFPLTLESARPSHTSQYLCASSRGRIEETQYFGPGTRLLVL.

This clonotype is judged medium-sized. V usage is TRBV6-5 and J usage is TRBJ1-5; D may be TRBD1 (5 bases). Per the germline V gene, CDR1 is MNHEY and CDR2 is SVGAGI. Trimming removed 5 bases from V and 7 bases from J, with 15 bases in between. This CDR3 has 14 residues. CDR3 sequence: CASSTRGGRQPQHF. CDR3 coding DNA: TGTGCCAGCAGTACCCGCGGGGGAAGGCAGCCCCAGCATTTT.

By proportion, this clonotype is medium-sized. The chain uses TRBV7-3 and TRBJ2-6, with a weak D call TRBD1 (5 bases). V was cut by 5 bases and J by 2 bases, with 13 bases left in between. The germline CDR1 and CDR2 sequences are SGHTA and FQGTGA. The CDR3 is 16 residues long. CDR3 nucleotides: TGTGCCAGCAGCCCCGGCAGGGTGACTGGGGCCAACGTCCTGACTTTC. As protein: CASSPGRVTGANVLTF.

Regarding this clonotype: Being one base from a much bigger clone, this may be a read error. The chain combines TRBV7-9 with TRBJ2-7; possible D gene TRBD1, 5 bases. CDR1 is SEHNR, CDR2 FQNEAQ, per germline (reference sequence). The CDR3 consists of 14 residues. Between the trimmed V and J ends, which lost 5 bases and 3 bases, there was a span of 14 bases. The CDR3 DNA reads TGTGCCAGCAGCCAGACAGTGTTCCTCTACGAGCAGTACTTC. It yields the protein CASSQTVFLYEQYF.

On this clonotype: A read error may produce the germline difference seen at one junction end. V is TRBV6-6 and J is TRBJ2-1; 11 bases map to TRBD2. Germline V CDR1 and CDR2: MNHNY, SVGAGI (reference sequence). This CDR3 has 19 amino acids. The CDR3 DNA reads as TGTGCCTGCAGTTACTCGGGACTAGCGGAGCAGCCGTCCTACAATGAGCAGTTCTTC. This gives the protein CACSYSGLAEQPSYNEQFF.

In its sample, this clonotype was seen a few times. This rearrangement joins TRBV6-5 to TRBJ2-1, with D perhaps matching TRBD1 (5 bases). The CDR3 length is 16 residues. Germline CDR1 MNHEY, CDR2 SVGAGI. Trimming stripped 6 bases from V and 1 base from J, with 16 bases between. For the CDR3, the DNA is TGTGCCAGCAGCCGGAAAAGGGGCTTGTCCTACAATGAGCAGTTCTTC. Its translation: CASSRKRGLSYNEQFF.

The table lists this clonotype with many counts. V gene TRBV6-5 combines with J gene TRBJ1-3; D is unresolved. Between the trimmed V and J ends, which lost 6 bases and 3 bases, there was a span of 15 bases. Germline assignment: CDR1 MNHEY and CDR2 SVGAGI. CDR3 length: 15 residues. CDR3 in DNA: TGTGCCAGCAGCCCACTCATGCACTTTGGAAACACCATATATTTT. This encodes CASSPLMHFGNTIYF.

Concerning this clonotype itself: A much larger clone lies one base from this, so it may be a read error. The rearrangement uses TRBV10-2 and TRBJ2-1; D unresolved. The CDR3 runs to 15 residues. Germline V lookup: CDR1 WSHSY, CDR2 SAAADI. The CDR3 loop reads CTSSDALSSYNEQFF. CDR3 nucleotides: TGCACCAGCAGTGACGCACTGAGCTCCTACAATGAGCAGTTCTTC.